Shown below are 13 T cell receptor beta chains from a single sample sequenced in a study of blood T cell repertoires in COVID-19. Sequenced by immunoSEQ multiplex PCR; TCRdb stores in-frame clones only, minus some. The repertoire holds about 350,000 clones, roughly 90% seen once, with under 1.2% in the top ten. The sequenced material came from PBMCs or T cells enriched from blood (not recorded which). These receptor sequences come from a woman aged 25-40 years who had been exposed to COVID-19.

The rearrangement uses TRBV2 and TRBJ2-6, with TRBD1 matching over 7 bases. Unmatched junction bases numbered 5, after V lost 3 bases and J lost 0 bases. The germline V gene encodes CDR1 SNHLY and CDR2 FYNNEI. The CDR3 loop spans 17 amino acids. CDR3 in DNA: TGTGCCAGCAGTGAGGGCAGGGGGTTCTCTGGGGCCAACGTCCTGACTTTC. Its translation: CASSEGRGFSGANVLTF. The full variable domain, its missing parts supplied by reference TRBV2 and TRBJ2-6, is EPEVTQTPSHQVTQMGQEVILRCVPISNHLYFYWYRQILGQKVEFLVSFYNNEISEKSEIFDDQFSVERPDGSNFTLKIRSTKLEDSAMYFCASSEGRGFSGANVLTFGAGSRLTVL.

The V gene is TRBV4-1, the J gene TRBJ1-4, with 12 bases lining up with TRBD1. The CDR3 contains 21 residues. V lost 0 bases, J lost 2 bases, and 13 bases stayed unmatched. CDR1 and CDR2 from the germline V gene are MGHRA and YSYEKL. This chain's CDR3 is CASSQDQPRDRGLATNEKLFF. In DNA form, the CDR3 reads TGCGCCAGCAGCCAAGACCAACCTCGGGACAGGGGGCTTGCTACTAATGAAAAACTGTTTTTT.

This chain connects TRBV27 to TRBJ2-3; the match to TRBD2 covers 11 bases. Germline CDR1 and CDR2: MNHEY and SMNVEV (reference sequence). This CDR3 has 16 residues. J lost 2 bases, V lost 4 bases, and 5 bases had no gene match. CDR3 loop: CASSSLAGGPTDTQYF. The CDR3 DNA sequence: TGTGCCAGCAGTTCGTTAGCGGGAGGGCCCACAGATACGCAGTATTTT.

The CDR3 DNA is TGTGCCAGCAGCTGGGACGGGGAGGGGGGAAACACCATATATTTT. It codes for CASSWDGEGGNTIYF. The chain carries TRBV7-9 and TRBJ1-3; possibly TRBD1 for D (5 bases). V lost 4 bases and J 4 bases, leaving 14 bases between the germline ends. CDR1 and CDR2 (germline): SEHNR, FQNEAQ (reference sequence). CDR3 size: 15 residues.

The V gene is TRBV27, the J gene TRBJ1-5, with 9 bases lining up with TRBD1. The CDR3 spans 15 residues. V was pared by 5 bases and J by 6 bases, with 8 bases of the junction left unmatched. Per the germline V gene, CDR1 is MNHEY and CDR2 is SMNVEV (reference sequence). The CDR3 region is CASSAGTGNPQPQHF. The CDR3 DNA sequence: TGTGCCAGCAGTGCCGGGACAGGGAACCCTCAGCCCCAGCATTTT.

This clone was detected once. This chain links TRBV18 with TRBJ2-7, with D tentatively TRBD2 (8 bases). Trimming took off 3 bases at V and 6 bases at J, with 21 bases between the two ends. CDR3 length equals 16 residues. The V gene's germline CDR1 is KGHSH and CDR2 LQKENI. The CDR3 coding sequence is TGTGCCAGCTCACCCCAGGGGGGTAGCGGGACCTCCGAGCAGTACTTC. It yields the protein CASSPQGGSGTSEQYF. Filled out from reference TRBV18 and TRBJ2-7, the complete variable domain reads NAGVMQNPRHLVRRRGQEARLRCSPMKGHSHVYWYRQLPEEGLKFMVYLQKENIIDESGMPKERFSAEFPKEGPSILRIQQVVRGDSAAYFCASSPQGGSGTSEQYFGPGTRLTVT.

The chain uses TRBV19 and TRBJ2-5; 10 nucleotides match TRBD2. There are 15 residues in the CDR3. With 5 bases clipped from V and 3 bases from J, the junction kept 6 bases outside the gene matches. From germline, CDR1 is LNHDA and CDR2 SQIVND (reference sequence). This CDR3 is CASSPWTSGKETQYF. The CDR3 bases are TGTGCCAGTAGTCCGTGGACTAGCGGAAAAGAGACCCAGTACTTC. The variable domain in full, completed from reference TRBV19 and TRBJ2-5, reads DGGITQSPKYLFRKEGQNVTLSCEQNLNHDAMYWYRQDPGQGLRLIYYSQIVNDFQKGDIAEGYSVSREKKESFPLTVTSAQKNPTAFYLCASSPWTSGKETQYFGPGTRLLVL.

The rearrangement joins TRBV10-1 to TRBJ2-2; 10 bases align to TRBD2. Trimming removed 3 bases from V and 3 bases from J; junction bases left unmatched: 7. Per the germline V gene, CDR1 is WNHNN and CDR2 is SYGVQD (reference sequence). There are 17 residues in the CDR3. CDR3 in amino acids: CASSDFSGRLDTGELFF. CDR3 bases: TGCGCCAGCAGTGATTTTAGCGGGAGGTTGGACACCGGGGAGCTGTTTTTT.

The V call is TRBV7-9, the J call TRBJ2-5; maybe TRBD2 (6 bases). The CDR3 runs 15 residues. The germline CDR1 and CDR2 sequences are SEHNR and FQNEAQ (reference sequence). V lost 5 bases and J 3 bases, leaving 16 bases between the germline ends. CDR3 nucleotides: TGTGCCAGCAGCCTCCGCGGGACCCGGGAAGAGACCCAGTACTTC. It is translated as CASSLRGTREETQYF. The whole variable domain, filled in from reference TRBV7-9 and TRBJ2-5, reads DTGVSQNPRHKITKRGQNVTFRCDPISEHNRLYWYRQTLGQGPEFLTYFQNEAQLEKSRLLSDRFSAERPKGSFSTLEIQRTEQGDSAMYLCASSLRGTREETQYFGPGTRLLVL.

The J gene is TRBJ2-7, the V gene TRBV5-1; maybe TRBD2 (5 bases). This CDR3 comprises 15 residues. With 0 bases removed from V and 5 bases from J, the gap between germline ends came to 15 bases. CDR1 and CDR2 (germline): SGHRS, YFSETQ. The CDR3 spells CASSLGERGWDEQYF. In nucleotides, the CDR3 is TGCGCCAGCAGCTTGGGGGAGAGAGGGTGGGACGAGCAGTACTTC.

V is TRBV5-1 and J is TRBJ2-2, with TRBD2 matching over 11 bases. CDR1 is SGHRS, CDR2 YFSETQ, per germline. Unmatched junction bases numbered 5, after V lost 3 bases and J lost 1 base. The CDR3 extends over 17 amino acids. The CDR3 DNA sequence: TGCGCCAGCAGCTGGTTTCTAGCGGGAGGGAACACCGGGGAGCTGTTTTTT. Residues: CASSWFLAGGNTGELFF.

The chain is built from TRBV3-1 (or the pseudogene TRBV3-2) and TRBJ2-5; 10 positions match TRBD2. Trimming removed 0 bases from V and 7 bases from J; junction bases left unmatched: 23. Looked up from germline, CDR1 is LGHDT and CDR2 is YNNKEL (reference sequence). The CDR3 sequence is 21 residues long. As DNA, the CDR3 is TGTGCCAGCAGCCAAGATGTCTTTCCCCCTAGCGGGAGACACCAAGACGGGACCCAGTACTTC. Its translation is CASSQDVFPPSGRHQDGTQYF.

The chain recombines TRBV5-1 with TRBJ1-5; D not resolved. The CDR3 has 14 residues. Between the trimmed V and J ends, which lost 0 bases and 7 bases, there was a span of 11 bases. From germline, CDR1 is SGHRS and CDR2 YFSETQ. The CDR3 nucleotides are TGCGCCAGCAGCTTGGCCGGGGAAGGCCAGCCCCAGCATTTT. This codes for CASSLAGEGQPQHF.